The 24 T cell receptor beta chains in this list originate from one sample, sequenced in a study of blood T cell repertoires in COVID-19. Method: immunoSEQ multiplex PCR; TCRdb's copy keeps in-frame clones and lacks some. Seen here are about 250,000 clones, about nine tenths observed once, and the top ten hold 2.6%. Sequencing was performed on PBMCs or T cells enriched from blood (not recorded which). The source of these receptors is a woman between 25 and 40 years old with acute COVID-19.

In regard to this clone: This CDR3 is also generated by other DNA sequences in the sample. The chain has TRBV18 and TRBJ1-5; 10 nucleotides agree with TRBD1. Germline CDR1 reads KGHSH; CDR2 reads LQKENI. J gave up 2 bases and V 5 bases, and 3 bases lay outside the gene matches. CDR3 length: 15 residues. The CDR3: CASSSGTGGNQPQHF. The CDR3 DNA is TGTGCCAGCTCATCCGGGACAGGGGGCAATCAGCCCCAGCATTTT.

This clone occurred once. The genes are TRBV5-1 and TRBJ2-3; D not certain. This CDR3 comprises 15 residues. Germline CDR1 is SGHRS and CDR2 is YFSETQ. V was shortened by 0 bases and J by 2 bases, with 10 bases between the two germline ends. CDR3 residues: CASSLAERFTDTQYF. CDR3 in DNA: TGCGCCAGCAGCTTGGCCGAGAGGTTCACAGATACGCAGTATTTT.

For the CDR3, the DNA is TGTGCCAGCAGCTTGGGTACTAGCGGGGTTCAAGAGACCCAGTACTTC. Translating gives CASSLGTSGVQETQYF. V usage is TRBV7-9 and J usage is TRBJ2-5; TRBD2 agrees at 10 bases. CDR3 length: 16 amino acids. V lost 3 bases and J lost 2; bases outside the gene matches: 6. Germline lookup yields CDR1 SEHNR and CDR2 FQNEAQ (reference sequence).

J is TRBJ1-3 and V is TRBV5-6; no definite D call. V lost 1 base to trimming and J lost 4 bases, with 3 bases between them. CDR3 size: 12 residues. The germline V gene has CDR1 SGHDT and CDR2 YYEEEE. CDR3 DNA sequence: TGTGCCAGCAGCTTGCGGGGAAACACCATATATTTT. Translated, it gives CASSLRGNTIYF.

The chain joins TRBV19 to TRBJ1-4; D unclear. Germline V gene sequence: CDR1 LNHDA, CDR2 SQIVND (reference sequence). This CDR3 has 15 residues. V was pared by 4 bases and J by 0 bases, with 9 bases between. The CDR3 region has the DNA TGTGCCAGTAGTACGAGCATTGCAACTAATGAAAAACTGTTTTTT. This gives the protein CASSTSIATNEKLFF.

The chain employs TRBV7-9 and TRBJ1-6; 8 nucleotides line up with TRBD1. With V trimmed by 2 bases and J by 6 bases, 6 bases remained unmatched. This CDR3 comprises 16 residues. Germline V gene lookup returns CDR1 SEHNR and CDR2 FQNEAQ (reference sequence). The CDR3 protein is CASSLIGTGLNSPLHF. The DNA for the CDR3 is TGTGCCAGCAGCTTAATCGGGACAGGCCTTAATTCACCCCTCCACTTT.

The chain is built from TRBV4-3 and TRBJ1-6; 7 bases map to TRBD1. Trimming took 0 bases from V and 7 from J; bases not matched to a gene: 6. CDR1 and CDR2 from the germline V gene are LGHNA and YSLEER. This CDR3 is built from 16 residues. CDR3 in amino acids: CASSQDPTGANSPLHF. The DNA of the CDR3 is TGCGCCAGCAGCCAAGATCCCACAGGGGCCAATTCACCCCTCCACTTT.

The V gene is TRBV11-2, the J gene TRBJ2-3, with D unresolved. Trimming pared 5 bases from V and 3 bases from J, leaving 3 bases between. Germline CDR1 and CDR2: SGHAT and FQNNGV. The CDR3 has 11 residues. DNA of the CDR3: TGTGCCAGCAGCCATACAGATACGCAGTATTTT. Amino acids: CASSHTDTQYF.

This clone appeared a few times. A read error may account for a junction end that differs from germline. The V and J genes are TRBV24-1 and TRBJ1-5, with D hard to call. CDR1 is KGHDR and CDR2 is SFDVKD in the germline V gene. This CDR3 region has 14 residues. The DNA for the CDR3 is TGTGCCACCAGTGAAAGGATTAGCGATCAGCCCCAGCATTTT. The encoded protein is CATSERISDQPQHF.

A single count supports this clone. The rearrangement joins TRBV6-5 to TRBJ2-6; tentative D call: TRBD2 (6 bases). V lost 0 bases to trimming and J lost 2 bases, with 8 bases between them. Germline V gene data show CDR1 as MNHEY and CDR2 as SVGAGI. CDR3 length: 16 residues. CDR3 sequence reads: CASSYSPGAGANVLTF. The CDR3 DNA reads as TGTGCCAGCAGTTACTCTCCGGGAGCTGGGGCCAACGTCCTGACTTTC.

The table lists this clone with a few counts. The chain's CDR3 is CASSLAQGRYEQYF. CDR3 DNA: TGTGCCAGCAGCTTGGCACAGGGAAGGTACGAGCAGTACTTC. This chain uses TRBV11-2 with TRBJ2-7; perhaps TRBD1 as D (6 bases). From germline, CDR1 is SGHAT and CDR2 FQNNGV. V shed 3 bases and J shed 4 bases, with 13 bases lying between them. CDR3 size: 14 residues.

Comments on this clone: Other nucleotide sequences in the sample specify the same CDR3. V gene TRBV6-5 combines with J gene TRBJ2-7; 7 bases map to TRBD1. V trimming: 5 bases; J trimming: 4 bases; junction bases outside the gene matches: 2. This CDR3 is built from 12 residues. Germline-derived CDR1 and CDR2 are MNHEY and SVGAGI. DNA for the CDR3: TGTGCCAGCAGTCTACAGGGGTACGAGCAGTACTTC. It codes for CASSLQGYEQYF.

This chain uses TRBV2 with TRBJ1-1; 8 bases fit TRBD1. The germline gives CDR1 SNHLY, CDR2 FYNNEI. V dropped 9 bases and J dropped 1; count of bases not matched to a gene: 4. This CDR3 is built from 13 residues. CDR3 residues: CASWTGTNTEAFF. CDR3 coding DNA: TGTGCCAGTTGGACAGGGACGAACACTGAAGCTTTCTTT.

The V gene is TRBV27, the J gene TRBJ1-2; D unclear. V gave up 5 bases and J gave up 4 bases, with 11 bases separating them. In germline, CDR1 is MNHEY, CDR2 SMNVEV (reference sequence). The CDR3 has 13 amino acids. CDR3 in DNA: TGTGCCAGCAGTGCGTATTACCTCTATGGCTACACCTTC. Residues: CASSAYYLYGYTF.

This rearrangement joins TRBV20-1 to TRBJ1-2, with 10 bases fitting TRBD1. Germline loops: CDR1 DFQATT, CDR2 SNEGSKA (reference sequence). The junction had 12 bases not matched to a gene; V was cut back by 3 bases and J by 8 bases. The CDR3 covers 15 residues. The DNA of the CDR3 is TGCAGTGCTAGTGGGACAGGGGAATTTCTCGAGGGCTACACCTTC. Translating gives CSASGTGEFLEGYTF.

The J gene is TRBJ1-4, the V gene TRBV7-2; no clear D gene. The CDR3 sequence is 14 residues long. Deletions cut 1 base from V and 9 bases from J, with 12 bases between. CDR1 SGHTA and CDR2 FQGNSA come from the germline V gene. This CDR3 reads CASSLVLQSKKLFF. DNA of the CDR3: TGTGCCAGCAGCTTAGTTCTCCAGTCGAAAAAACTGTTTTTT.

The CDR3 nucleotides are TGCAGTGCTACAGGACAGGCTGAAGCTTTCTTT. This encodes CSATGQAEAFF. The J gene is TRBJ1-1, the V gene TRBV20-1, with 7 bases lining up with TRBD1. Germline values: CDR1 DFQATT, CDR2 SNEGSKA (reference sequence). V dropped 4 bases and J dropped 6; count of bases not matched to a gene: 2. The CDR3 length is 11 residues.

The J gene is TRBJ1-5, the V gene TRBV3-1 (or the pseudogene TRBV3-2); 7 bases match TRBD1. The germline CDR1 and CDR2 sequences are LGHDT and YNNKEL (reference sequence). V lost 5 bases, J lost 7 bases, and 5 bases stayed unmatched. This CDR3 is 13 amino acids long. CDR3 region: CASSVQGDQPQHF. The DNA of the CDR3 is TGTGCCAGCAGCGTGCAGGGGGACCAGCCCCAGCATTTT.

The rearrangement joins TRBV6-5 to TRBJ1-2; no reliable D call. Germline CDR1 and CDR2: MNHEY and SVGAGI. The CDR3 has 15 amino acids. The ends were cut back, 0 bases at V and 2 bases at J, with 10 bases in the middle. The CDR3 DNA reads as TGTGCCAGCAGTTACTCGGGCGCGGGAAACTATGGCTACACCTTC. This codes for CASSYSGAGNYGYTF.

The J gene is TRBJ2-7, the V gene TRBV7-9, with D possibly TRBD2 on 6 matching bases. The length of the CDR3 is 12 residues. Per the germline V gene, CDR1 is SEHNR and CDR2 is FQNEAQ (reference sequence). Trimming left V 4 bases short and J 6 bases short, with 10 bases between. In nucleotides, the CDR3 is TGTGCCAGCAGCTCGCAGGGACTCGAGCAGTACTTC. Translated, it gives CASSSQGLEQYF.

The CDR3 sequence: CASSLGGWRKGETQYF. The CDR3, as DNA: TGCGCCAGCAGCTTGGGGGGTTGGAGGAAAGGAGAGACCCAGTACTTC. V usage is TRBV5-1 and J usage is TRBJ2-5, with D maybe TRBD2 (5 bases). Between the trimmed V and J ends, which lost 0 bases and 4 bases, there was a span of 16 bases. The CDR3 contains 16 residues. The germline CDR1 and CDR2 sequences are SGHRS and YFSETQ.

The chain is built from TRBV21-1 and TRBJ2-3; TRBD1 reflects the table's D call only, with no check against the DNA. TRBV21-1 is described as a pseudogene. The CDR3 runs 13 residues. Here the CDR3 reads CASRGQSTDTQYF. CDR3 nucleotides: TGTGCCAGCAGGGGGCAGAGCACAGATACGCAGTATTTT.

The sample holds one count of this clone. J is TRBJ1-5 and V is TRBV4-3; 9 bases map to TRBD1. CDR1 is LGHNA and CDR2 is YSLEER in the germline V gene. The CDR3 has 14 amino acids. The V gene end was trimmed by 3 bases and the J gene end by 7 bases; junction bases not matched to a gene: 4. The CDR3: CASSQGQGGQPQHF. In DNA form, the CDR3 reads TGCGCCAGCAGCCAGGGACAGGGCGGCCAGCCCCAGCATTTT.

The chain is built from TRBV19 and TRBJ2-4, with 11 bases identical to TRBD2. There are 15 residues in the CDR3. The J segment lost 5 bases and the V segment lost 6 bases, leaving 6 bases of the junction unmatched. Germline V lookup: CDR1 LNHDA, CDR2 SQIVND (reference sequence). The CDR3, as DNA: TGTGCCAGTAGCATTAGCGGGGGGGTCGAAAACATTCAGTACTTC. Its translation is CASSISGGVENIQYF.